Below are 13 T cell receptor beta chains sequenced from a single sample in a study of T-cell reconstitution after alpha-beta-depleted transplantation in children. Unique molecular identifiers featured in how the TCRbeta library was prepared. MiXCR was run by TCRdb on the PCR reads, yielding one entry per CDR3 protein. The sample lists some 200,000 distinct CDR3 sequences, roughly 8.3% occurring once. Specimen: PBMCs, mostly from graft donor cells, collected 360 days after TCRalphabeta/CD19-depleted stem cell transplant. The source is a male patient between 2 and 10 years old who had a stem cell transplant for acute myeloid leukemia, so the T cells may come from the graft donor.

The sample holds a few counts of this clonotype. This chain uses TRBV11-2 with TRBJ1-3; D not certain. The CDR3 sequence is 16 residues long. In germline, CDR1 is SGHAT, CDR2 FQNNGV. The germline V and J ends were trimmed by 0 bases and 0 bases, with 9 bases remaining between them. As DNA, the CDR3 is TGTGCCAGCAGCTTAGACGGCAGTAACTCTGGAAACACCATATATTTT. Translation: CASSLDGSNSGNTIYF.

There are a few counts of this clonotype. This rearrangement joins TRBV7-8 to TRBJ2-3; 9 positions match TRBD2. CDR1 SGHVS and CDR2 FQNEAQ come from the germline V gene. J was trimmed by 4 bases and V by 7 bases; bases with no gene match: 15. The CDR3 spans 17 residues. The CDR3 protein is CASNQNRWREGSDTQYF. The CDR3 region has the DNA TGTGCCAGCAACCAAAATCGGTGGCGGGAGGGATCAGATACGCAGTATTTT.

The chain combines TRBV6-5 with TRBJ2-1; D possibly corresponds to TRBD1 (6 bases). The length of the CDR3 is 13 residues. Germline lookup yields CDR1 MNHEY and CDR2 SVGAGI. Trimming took 6 bases from V and 5 from J, leaving 11 bases between them. DNA for the CDR3: TGTGCCAGCAGGAGGACAGAAAACAATGAGCAGTTCTTC. Translating gives CASRRTENNEQFF.

This clonotype was counted ten times or more. The junction and the germline gene differ at one end; a read error may be behind it. The V gene is TRBV7-7, the J gene TRBJ2-1, with TRBD2 matching 11 bases. The germline gives CDR1 SSHAT, CDR2 FNYEAQ (reference sequence). The CDR3 has 16 amino acids. CDR3 sequence: CASSLLAGDPYNEQFF. CDR3 nucleotides: TGTGCTAGCAGTCTACTAGCGGGGGACCCCTACAATGAGCAGTTCTTC.

Many counts were recorded for this clonotype. The genes are TRBV20-1 and TRBJ2-2; the D gene is possibly TRBD2 (5 bases). Trimming stripped 0 bases from V and 7 bases from J, with 15 bases between. CDR3 length: 15 residues. Looked up from germline, CDR1 is DFQATT and CDR2 is SNEGSKA (reference sequence). Here the CDR3 DNA reads TGCAGTGCTAGAGATTGGGGAGACCGGAACGGGGAGCTGTTTTTT. It translates to CSARDWGDRNGELFF.

The rearrangement uses TRBV2 and TRBJ1-2, with 11 bases matching TRBD1. There are 15 residues in the CDR3. Germline-derived CDR1 and CDR2 are SNHLY and FYNNEI. With V trimmed by 2 bases and J by 8 bases, 7 bases remained unmatched. The CDR3 DNA sequence: TGTGCCAGCAGTGAAAGCAGGACAGGGGGCGCGGGCTACACCTTC. Residues: CASSESRTGGAGYTF.

The V gene is TRBV20-1, the J gene TRBJ2-7, with D perhaps TRBD1 (6 bases). Trimming cost V 6 bases and J 2 bases, with 14 bases left between them. Germline-derived CDR1 and CDR2 are DFQATT and SNEGSKA (reference sequence). There are 13 residues in the CDR3. CDR3 bases: TGCAGTGCCCCCATGGGGGCAGCCTACGAGCAGTACTTC. It yields the protein CSAPMGAAYEQYF.

The chain uses TRBV7-2 and TRBJ2-3; D is possibly TRBD1 (5 bases). Between the trimmed V and J ends, which lost 1 base and 3 bases, there was a span of 14 bases. Germline V CDR1 and CDR2: SGHTA, FQGNSA. The CDR3 runs 16 residues. CDR3 coding DNA: TGTGCCAGCAGCTTAGGCTGGGGCAGGCGGACAGATACGCAGTATTTT. Protein: CASSLGWGRRTDTQYF.

J is TRBJ2-1 and V is TRBV7-3; 7 nucleotides line up with TRBD2. In germline, CDR1 is SGHTA, CDR2 FQGTGA. The CDR3 consists of 15 residues. Trimming at V came to 2 bases and at J to 2 bases, leaving 3 bases not matched to a gene. The chain's CDR3 is CASSLQGLTYNEQFF. CDR3 nucleotide sequence: TGTGCCAGCAGCTTACAGGGACTAACCTACAATGAGCAGTTCTTC.

The chain uses TRBV5-1 and TRBJ2-1, with TRBD2 identical over 7 bases. Trimming removed 1 base from V and 8 bases from J; junction bases left unmatched: 12. The germline V gene has CDR1 SGHRS and CDR2 YFSETQ. This CDR3 is built from 16 residues. CDR3 region: CASSLIWGEGRYEQFF. The CDR3 DNA sequence: TGCGCCAGCAGCTTGATTTGGGGGGAGGGCCGGTATGAGCAGTTCTTC.

There are many counts of this clonotype. The chain couples TRBV20-1 to TRBJ2-2; 11 bases are shared with TRBD2. Trimming removed 4 bases from V and 7 bases from J; junction bases left unmatched: 8. The CDR3 consists of 15 residues. CDR1 and CDR2 (germline): DFQATT, SNEGSKA (reference sequence). CDR3 in amino acids: CSAIPQGTSGGELFF. The CDR3 DNA reads TGCAGTGCTATCCCCCAGGGGACTAGCGGCGGGGAGCTGTTTTTT.

The chain's CDR3 is CSVMGTFQETQYF. The CDR3 nucleotides read TGCAGCGTGATGGGGACTTTCCAAGAGACCCAGTACTTC. The chain joins TRBV29-1 to TRBJ2-5; maybe TRBD2 (6 bases). Trimming left V 6 bases short and J 1 base short, with 12 bases between. The CDR3 is 13 amino acids. Germline lookup yields CDR1 SQVTM and CDR2 ANQGSEA.

There are a few counts of this clonotype. The chain joins TRBV10-3 to TRBJ2-1; D is ambiguous. Germline V lookup: CDR1 ENHRY, CDR2 SYGVKD. CDR3 length: 16 amino acids. V lost 0 bases and J lost 6, with 15 bases in between. This CDR3 reads CAISESRQVRSNEQFF. The DNA for the CDR3 is TGTGCCATCAGTGAGTCCAGGCAGGTCAGGAGCAATGAGCAGTTCTTC.